The 11 T cell receptor beta chains below were found in one sample sequenced in a study of tumor-infiltrating lymphocytes in primary liver carcinoma. Bulk tissue was left unsorted, and RNA and DNA were co-extracted from 20-30 mg of it. Starting from 500 ng of total RNA, TCR beta cDNA was produced with a primer in the constant region. ARM-PCR, slightly modified, supplied the TCR beta libraries through three nested multiplex PCR rounds. Use of TRBV1-TRBV30 forward primers with a C-beta reverse primer characterized the first two PCR rounds, which lasted about 10 cycles each. TCRdb reprocessed the multiplex PCR reads via MiXCR and lists one record per CDR3 protein. This table holds around 120,000 distinct CDR3 sequences, under 70% found once. The sequenced material came from tumor-adjacent normal liver tissue. All receptors come from a woman aged 55-69 years with primary liver carcinoma and hepatitis B virus infection.

Concerning this clonotype: One junction end does not reproduce the germline sequence, and a read error may be involved. The J gene is TRBJ2-7, the V gene TRBV28, with D perhaps given as TRBD1 or TRBD2 (5 bases each). This CDR3 comprises 12 residues. Per the germline V gene, CDR1 is MDHEN and CDR2 is SYDVKM. The CDR3 coding sequence is TGTGCCAGCAATTTCCTCCATACGGGGCAGAACTTC. Translated: CASNFLHTGQNF.

As concerns this clonotype: Relative to the germline gene, one junction end is altered; a read error may explain this. The rearrangement joins TRBV29-1 to TRBJ2-3; D is possibly TRBD1 or TRBD2 (6 bases each). The CDR3 has 16 amino acids. CDR1 SQVTM and CDR2 ANQGSEA come from the germline V gene. The CDR3 DNA is TGCAGCGTTGAGGATCGGTACGGGGGCTACACATATACGCAGTATTTT. This sequence encodes CSVEDRYGGYTYTQYF.

As for this clonotype: An end of the junction does not agree with germline; a read error may underlie this. The chain joins TRBV11-2 to TRBJ2-5, with TRBD2 as a possible D gene (5 bases). This CDR3 has 13 amino acids. The germline V gene encodes CDR1 SGHAT and CDR2 FQNNGV. DNA of the CDR3: TGTACCAGCGGCGAGTGGCCCCGTGAGGCCCAGTACTTC. This encodes CTSGEWPREAQYF.

In the case of this clonotype: One end of the junction varies from germline; a read error may be responsible. The chain has TRBV11-2 and TRBJ1-3; 9 positions match TRBD1. Germline assignment: CDR1 SGHAT and CDR2 FQNNGV. The CDR3 sequence is 19 residues long. CDR3 residues: CASSSRPDRGAYSGNTICF. The CDR3 region has the DNA TGTGCCAGCAGCTCACGCCCGGACAGGGGAGCATACTCCGGAAACACCATATGTTTT.

In this sample, this clonotype turned up many times. CDR3 bases: TGTGCCAGCAGCCAAAGCAGACAAGAGACCCAGTACTTC. It specifies CASSQSRQETQYF. The rearrangement links TRBV14 to TRBJ2-5; D is undetermined. The CDR3 is 13 residues long. Germline CDR1 reads SGHDN; CDR2 reads FVKESK. With 2 bases removed from V and 2 bases from J, the gap between germline ends came to 6 bases.

This clonotype occurred a few times. This may stem from a read error, because a much larger clone lies one nucleotide away. This chain connects TRBV6-6 to TRBJ2-5; no clear D gene. CDR1 and CDR2 (germline): MNHNY, SVGAGI (reference sequence). Trimming left V 5 bases short and J 10 bases short, with 11 bases between. This CDR3 comprises 11 residues. CDR3 amino acids: CASSVTVHQYF. The CDR3 nucleotides read TGTGCCAGCAGTGTAACGGTTCACCAGTACTTC.

Regarding this clonotype: The junction does not match germline at one end; this may be a read error. The V and J genes are TRBV6-7 and TRBJ1-2; TRBD1 matches at 8 bases. TRBV6-7 is marked as an open reading frame, function uncertain. The CDR3 covers 15 residues. CDR3 sequence (DNA): TGTGCCATCAGTGGGCGCAGGGGGCTCACCTATGGCTACACCTTC. Protein sequence: CAISGRRGLTYGYTF.

A word on this clonotype: One junction end disagrees with the germline gene, perhaps due to a read error. This sequence joins TRBV29-1 and TRBJ2-1, with 10 bases lining up with TRBD2. Germline CDR1 SQVTM, CDR2 ANQGSEA. The CDR3 is made up of 14 amino acids. DNA for the CDR3: TGCAGCGTAACCGGGACTAGCGCAAAAAATGAGCAGTTCTTT. Its protein product is CSVTGTSAKNEQFF.

About this clonotype: This could be a read error, since a much larger clone is one nucleotide away. The rearrangement uses TRBV5-4 and TRBJ2-7, with D uncertain. Germline assignment: CDR1 SGHNT and CDR2 YYREEE (reference sequence). The CDR3 covers 13 residues. CDR3 sequence (DNA): TGTGCCATCAGCTTGGGTAGCTCCTACGAGCAGTACTTC. Translation: CAISLGSSYEQYF.

Regarding this clonotype: A junction boundary mismatches the germline segment, possibly from a read error. The rearrangement uses TRBV6-1 and TRBJ2-3; possible D gene TRBD1, 5 bases. CDR1 and CDR2 (germline): MNHNS, SASEGT. CDR3 size: 15 residues. Here the CDR3 reads CAGSTEIAAGDTQYF. DNA for the CDR3: TGTGCCGGCAGTACTGAAATTGCGGCAGGGGATACGCAGTATTTT.

As for this clonotype: Its ends do not fully match the called genes, so a read error is possible. V and J are TRBV11-1 and TRBJ1-6, with D tentatively TRBD1 (5 bases). The CDR3 is 13 amino acids. CDR1 and CDR2 (germline): SGHAT, FQDESV (reference sequence). CDR3 residues: CATSRTLVSPLHF. The CDR3 nucleotides read TGTGCCACCAGCCGGACACTGGTTTCGCCCCTCCACTTT.